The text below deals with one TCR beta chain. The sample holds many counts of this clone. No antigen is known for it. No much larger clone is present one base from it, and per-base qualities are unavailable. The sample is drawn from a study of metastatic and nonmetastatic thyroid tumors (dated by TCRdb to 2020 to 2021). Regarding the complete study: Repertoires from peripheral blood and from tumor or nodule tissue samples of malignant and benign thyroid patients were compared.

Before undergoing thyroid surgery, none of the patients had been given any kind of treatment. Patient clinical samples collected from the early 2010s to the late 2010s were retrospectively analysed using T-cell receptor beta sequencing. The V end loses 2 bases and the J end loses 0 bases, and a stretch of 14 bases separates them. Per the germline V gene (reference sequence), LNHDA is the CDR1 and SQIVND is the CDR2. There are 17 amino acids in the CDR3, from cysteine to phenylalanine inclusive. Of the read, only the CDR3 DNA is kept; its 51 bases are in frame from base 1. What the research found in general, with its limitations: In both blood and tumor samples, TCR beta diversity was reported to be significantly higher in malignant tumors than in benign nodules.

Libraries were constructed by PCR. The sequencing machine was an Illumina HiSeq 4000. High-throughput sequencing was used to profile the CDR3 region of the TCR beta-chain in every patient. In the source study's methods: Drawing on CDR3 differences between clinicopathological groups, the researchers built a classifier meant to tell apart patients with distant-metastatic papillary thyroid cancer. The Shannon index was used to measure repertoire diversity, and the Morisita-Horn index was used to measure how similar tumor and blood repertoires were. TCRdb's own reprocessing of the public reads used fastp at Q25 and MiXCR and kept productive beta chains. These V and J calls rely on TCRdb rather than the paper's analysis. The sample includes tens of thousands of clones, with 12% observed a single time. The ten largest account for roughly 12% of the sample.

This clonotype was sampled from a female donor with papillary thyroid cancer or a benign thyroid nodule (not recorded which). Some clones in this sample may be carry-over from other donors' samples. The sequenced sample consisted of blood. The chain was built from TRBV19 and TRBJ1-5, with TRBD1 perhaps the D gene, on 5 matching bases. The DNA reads TGTGCCAGTAGTATATGGGGCAGGTCCAATAGCAATCAGCCCCAGCATTTT. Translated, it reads CASSIWGRSNSNQPQHF.